Described below is a single T cell receptor beta chain sequence and its context. After extraction with the RNeasy kit, about 0.5 to 1 ug of the RNA was reverse transcribed using random hexamers. TCRdb independently ran MiXCR on the immunoSEQ multiplex PCR reads; one entry per CDR3 protein. The top ten hold 0.099% of the sample, which has approximately 180,000 distinct CDR3 sequences, 90% to 95% seen once. These data originate in a study of CD8 T cells in Susac syndrome. Sequencing used CD4+ T cells from PBMCs. This sequence was found in a human donor with Susac syndrome.

As DNA, the CDR3 is TGTGCCTGGAGACGGGACTACGAGCAGTACTTC. It is translated as CAWRRDYEQYF. The chain links TRBV30 to TRBJ2-7; D perhaps matches TRBD2 (5 bases). Trimming cost V 3 bases and J 3 bases, with 6 bases left between them. This CDR3 spans 11 amino acids. Germline V lookup: CDR1 GTSNPN, CDR2 SVGIG (reference sequence).